This TCR beta chain was found in a study of blood T cell repertoires in COVID-19. Data came from immunoSEQ multiplex PCR; TCRdb stores just in-frame clones and leaves some out. The sample yields some 230,000 clones, roughly 85% seen once. The CDR3 runs to 18 residues. V lost 0 bases to trimming and J lost 8 bases; unmatched junction nucleotides: 18. Germline CDR1 reads SGDLS; CDR2 reads YYNGEE. The sequence was obtained from a man aged 25-45 years who had recovered from COVID-19. Specimen: peripheral blood. The rearrangement uses TRBV9 and TRBJ1-1; 8 nucleotides match TRBD1. The CDR3 reads CASSVGSQGGLYRTEAFF. The CDR3 DNA follows: TGTGCCAGCAGCGTAGGGTCACAGGGGGGCCTCTATAGGACCGAAGCTTTCTTT.